The clone carrying this T cell receptor beta chain showed up just a few times. Its antigen is unidentified. These data belong to a study of T-cell memory formation after mild COVID-19. General study findings and limits: Clones that contracted from day 15 to 85 were balanced CD4/CD8, while later expanders leaned CD4+.

CDR1 is MNHNY and CDR2 is SVGAGI in the germline V gene (reference sequence). The CDR3 has 14 residues. V dropped 6 bases and J dropped 3 bases, with 15 bases sitting between them. One entry per CDR3 protein results from TCRdb running MiXCR on the 5' RACE reads. Of tens of thousands of distinct CDR3 sequences in the sample, over 9% were seen once. The rearrangement joins TRBV6-6 to TRBJ2-7, with D possibly TRBD2 on 5 matching bases. The sequenced material came from PBMCs or a T cell subset sorted from them (not recorded which). The receptor's source is a man younger than 30 who had mild COVID-19 (a few samples of this study predate the infection). Cell type and time point are not known. The CDR3 DNA reads as TGTGCCAGCAGCCCCGGACTGGAGAACTACGAGCAGTACGTC. This codes for CASSPGLENYEQYV.